One sample yielded the 21 T cell receptor beta chains listed below, sequenced in a study of cytomegalovirus exposure and HLA in healthy donors. Primers included in the PCR were 60 Vbeta and 13 Jbeta primers. Sequencing was performed with immunoSEQ multiplex PCR; in TCRdb, only in-frame clones are kept and a portion is missing. The sample's table shows 45,000 to 60,000 clones. Sequencing was performed on PBMCs. The receptors originated from a male donor in good health and CMV-seronegative.

The chain is built from TRBV4-1 and TRBJ2-7; 8 bases align to TRBD2. Germline CDR1 MGHRA, CDR2 YSYEKL. The ends lost 4 bases at V and 5 bases at J; junction bases unmatched: 13. This CDR3 comprises 16 residues. The CDR3 region has the DNA TGCGCCAGCAGCCCCCAACAAGAGCGGGGGAAACACGAGCAGTACTTC. It yields the protein CASSPQQERGKHEQYF.

Concerning this clone itself: One end of the junction is discordant with germline, which a read error may explain. The chain couples TRBV19 to TRBJ1-4; 7 bases agree with TRBD1. Germline loops: CDR1 LNHDA, CDR2 SQIVND (reference sequence). The CDR3 contains 11 residues. This CDR3 is CASSTDRARIF. DNA for the CDR3: TGTGCCAGTTCCACTGACAGGGCGAGGATTTTT.

The chain employs TRBV19 and TRBJ1-5; 11 nucleotides match TRBD1. The CDR3 is 17 residues long. The V segment lost 7 bases and the J segment 0 bases; nucleotides outside the gene matches: 8. CDR1 LNHDA and CDR2 SQIVND come from the germline V gene (reference sequence). The DNA of the CDR3 is TGTGCCAGTAAAGGGACAGGGGGGACGTATAGCAATCAGCCCCAGCATTTT. Translated: CASKGTGGTYSNQPQHF. The variable domain in full, completed from reference TRBV19 and TRBJ1-5, reads DGGITQSPKYLFRKEGQNVTLSCEQNLNHDAMYWYRQDPGQGLRLIYYSQIVNDFQKGDIAEGYSVSREKKESFPLTVTSAQKNPTAFYLCASKGTGGTYSNQPQHFGDGTRLSIL.

For the CDR3, the DNA is TGCGCCAGCAGCCAAGACTTTTGGACAGGCGACTCTGGAAACACCATATATTTT. This gives the protein CASSQDFWTGDSGNTIYF. This rearrangement joins TRBV4-1 to TRBJ1-3; the match to TRBD1 covers 7 bases. CDR1 MGHRA and CDR2 YSYEKL come from the germline V gene. The ends lost 0 bases at V and 0 bases at J; junction bases unmatched: 8. CDR3 length equals 18 residues.

The rearrangement joins TRBV30 to TRBJ1-1; 7 bases map to TRBD1. V shed 0 bases, J shed 0 bases, and the junction held 7 bases outside the gene matches. The CDR3 totals 16 residues. Germline CDR1 is GTSNPN and CDR2 is SVGIG (reference sequence). CDR3 DNA: TGTGCCTGGAGTGTACCTTGGGACAGCATGAACACTGAAGCTTTCTTT. Translation gives CAWSVPWDSMNTEAFF.

J is TRBJ2-3 and V is TRBV5-1; D remains unclear. CDR3 length: 13 amino acids. Germline loops: CDR1 SGHRS, CDR2 YFSETQ. V shed 4 bases and J shed 2 bases, with 8 bases lying between them. The CDR3 region is CASSRDTTDTQYF. As DNA, the CDR3 is TGCGCCAGCAGCCGCGATACCACAGATACGCAGTATTTT.

CDR3 amino acids: CASSMGTGNYEQFF. The DNA of the CDR3 is TGTGCCAGTAGTATGGGGACTGGCAACTATGAGCAGTTCTTC. The chain links TRBV19 to TRBJ2-1; tentative D call: TRBD2 (6 bases). Germline V lookup: CDR1 LNHDA, CDR2 SQIVND (reference sequence). The CDR3 contains 14 residues. Trimming cost V 3 bases and J 8 bases, with 14 bases left between them.

The chain couples TRBV7-9 to TRBJ1-5, with TRBD1 matching over 11 bases. Losses at the gene ends were 0 bases for V and 4 bases for J; bases not matched to a gene: 5. CDR3 length: 17 residues. Germline V gene data show CDR1 as SEHNR and CDR2 as FQNEAQ (reference sequence). CDR3 in DNA: TGTGCCAGCAGCTTAGCTATCGGGACAGGGGGTAATCAGCCCCAGCATTTT. Encoded protein: CASSLAIGTGGNQPQHF.

The chain uses TRBV6-1 and TRBJ1-6, with D unclear. Trimming shortened V by 8 bases and J by 0 bases, and 8 bases separated the two germline ends. From germline, CDR1 is MNHNS and CDR2 SASEGT. The CDR3 extends over 14 amino acids. CDR3 residues: CASGGRSYNSPLHF. As DNA, the CDR3 is TGTGCCAGCGGCGGGCGCTCCTATAATTCACCCCTCCACTTT.

This sequence joins TRBV19 and TRBJ2-3, with 11 bases fitting TRBD2. This CDR3 is 15 amino acids long. V lost 6 bases and J lost 2; bases outside the gene matches: 4. Germline V gene sequence: CDR1 LNHDA, CDR2 SQIVND (reference sequence). CDR3 bases: TGTGCCAGTAGATTAGCGGGGGGGCCCACAGATACGCAGTATTTT. It translates to CASRLAGGPTDTQYF.

This clone is deemed medium-sized by its frequency. V and J are TRBV11-3 and TRBJ2-2; 8 bases are shared with TRBD1. CDR3 length: 16 residues. V shed 5 bases and J 5 bases; nucleotides not matched to a gene: 10. Germline V gene sequence: CDR1 SGHNT, CDR2 YENEEA. CDR3 bases: TGTGCCAGCAGCGGACAGGGTTCAGCTGGGACCGGGGAGCTGTTTTTT. It codes for CASSGQGSAGTGELFF.

V is TRBV5-1 and J is TRBJ2-1; possible D gene TRBD2, 5 bases. Germline V gene data show CDR1 as SGHRS and CDR2 as YFSETQ. V was clipped by 6 bases and J by 3 bases, with 10 bases between them. CDR3 length: 13 amino acids. CDR3 in DNA: TGCGCCAGCAACGGGGTCCGCTACAATGAGCAGTTCTTC. Translation gives CASNGVRYNEQFF.

J is TRBJ1-5 and V is TRBV6-5; TRBD1 aligns across 9 bases. The J segment lost 3 bases and the V segment lost 6 bases, leaving 6 bases of the junction unmatched. The V gene's germline CDR1 is MNHEY and CDR2 SVGAGI. The CDR3 length is 15 residues. The CDR3 nucleotides are TGTGCCAGCAGGCACGGGACAGGGATCAATCAGCCCCAGCATTTT. Its protein product is CASRHGTGINQPQHF.

V and J are TRBV6-6 and TRBJ1-1, with D maybe TRBD1 (5 bases). V was shortened by 2 bases and J by 2 bases, with 6 bases between the two germline ends. CDR3 length equals 13 residues. CDR1 is MNHNY and CDR2 is SVGAGI in the germline V gene (reference sequence). CDR3 in amino acids: CASSYDRNTEAFF. The CDR3 DNA is TGTGCCAGCAGTTACGACAGAAACACTGAAGCTTTCTTT.

The CDR3 loop is CASSWDREAYGYTF. In nucleotides, the CDR3 is TGTGCCAGCAGTTGGGACAGGGAGGCCTATGGCTACACCTTC. V and J are TRBV5-5 and TRBJ1-2; TRBD1 aligns across 9 bases. CDR3 size: 14 residues. Germline V gene lookup returns CDR1 SGHKS and CDR2 YYEKEE (reference sequence). With 5 bases clipped from V and 4 bases from J, the junction kept 6 bases outside the gene matches. The variable domain in full, completed from reference TRBV5-5 and TRBJ1-2, reads DAGVTQSPTHLIKTRGQQVTLRCSPISGHKSVSWYQQVLGQGPQFIFQYYEKEERGRGNFPDRFSARQFPNYSSELNVNALLLGDSALYLCASSWDREAYGYTFGSGTRLTVV.

The V gene is TRBV6-5, the J gene TRBJ1-1; D might be TRBD1 (6 bases). Germline-derived CDR1 and CDR2 are MNHEY and SVGAGI. The germline V and J ends were trimmed by 2 bases and 2 bases, with 15 bases remaining between them. CDR3 length: 16 residues. The CDR3 DNA reads as TGTGCCAGCAGTTACGGAACAGGGAAACCCAACACTGAAGCTTTCTTT. Translating it yields CASSYGTGKPNTEAFF.

Regarding this clone: The junction shows a germline mismatch at one end, possibly a read error. This chain joins TRBV7-7 and TRBJ2-5, with 12 bases fitting TRBD2. Germline CDR1 SSHAT, CDR2 FNYEAQ (reference sequence). The CDR3 length is 15 residues. CDR3: CASSLAGGAVETQYF. CDR3 sequence (DNA): TGTGCTAGCAGTCTAGCGGGGGGGGCAGTGGAGACCCAGTACTTC.

The CDR3 bases are TGTGCCAGCAGCAGATCGGGACAATCGTTCGATGGCTACACCTTC. Translated: CASSRSGQSFDGYTF. This sequence joins TRBV7-3 and TRBJ1-2; perhaps TRBD1 as D (6 bases). The CDR3 consists of 15 residues. Trimming removed 5 bases at V and 6 bases at J, with 19 bases between. Germline values: CDR1 SGHTA, CDR2 FQGTGA.

This CDR3 reads CASSYRVRGSPLHF. DNA for the CDR3: TGTGCCAGCAGTTACCGGGTCCGCGGTTCACCCCTCCACTTT. The chain combines TRBV2 with TRBJ1-6; no reliable D call. V lost 5 bases, J lost 9 bases, and 14 bases lay in between. Germline loops: CDR1 SNHLY, CDR2 FYNNEI. There are 14 residues in the CDR3.

The chain joins TRBV6-6 to TRBJ2-5; D gene unclear. CDR1 and CDR2 (germline): MNHNY, SVGAGI (reference sequence). The V end lost 2 bases, the J end lost 4 bases, and 8 bases lay between the germline ends. The CDR3 has 13 residues. The CDR3 is CASSYVLRETQYF. The CDR3 nucleotides are TGTGCCAGCAGTTACGTTCTCCGAGAGACCCAGTACTTC.

The gene calls are TRBV20-1 and TRBJ1-2; D is uncertain. The V and J ends lost 4 bases and 8 bases respectively, with 11 bases between them. Germline-derived CDR1 and CDR2 are DFQATT and SNEGSKA (reference sequence). The CDR3 contains 11 residues. DNA for the CDR3: TGCAGTGCTACCCCAAATCGGGGCTACACCTTC. Translating gives CSATPNRGYTF.